This TCR beta chain was sequenced during a study of human T cells and chemical hapten exposure. At the level of the study: Small volume differences among pooled libraries mainly caused per-sample TCR yield variation.

Study results and caveats: TCRs exceeding 1 in 1000 frequency stayed unchanged with DPC sensitization.

With V trimmed by 7 bases and J by 6 bases, 9 bases remained unmatched. The CDR3 has 14 amino acids. This clonotype was counted only a few times. Its antigen is not known. As the library was built, unique molecular identifiers were attached to individual cDNA molecules. A single record per CDR3 protein comes from TCRdb applying MiXCR to the 5' RACE reads. The repertoire holds about 81,000 distinct CDR3 sequences, about 7.7% seen once, with 2% to 2.5% in the top ten. The authors' total RNA extraction used unfractionated whole blood. This rearrangement joins TRBV12-3 or TRBV12-4 to TRBJ1-5, with 7 bases matching TRBD1. The TCR sequence derives from a male donor in good health. CDR3 DNA: TGTGCCAGCAACCCGACAGGGAGAGGTCAGCCCCAGCATTTT. Encoded protein: CASNPTGRGQPQHF.